The 3 T cell receptor beta chains below all came from one sample that was sequenced in a study of radiation and T cells in renal cell carcinoma. Indicated time point: blood 4 weeks post-SBRT, at nephrectomy. Treatment of the sample: 15 Gy SBRT to primary tumor, nephrectomy 4 weeks later. Only in-frame clones appear in the TCRdb table, and some are missing; sequencing was by immunoSEQ multiplex PCR. Of approximately 90,000 clones in the sample, approximately 80% were seen once. Source: blood, taken from a patient whose treatment included radiotherapy and nephrectomy. These receptors were obtained from a man in his fifties or sixties with renal cell carcinoma.

The V and J genes are TRBV19 and TRBJ2-7, with 8 positions matching TRBD1. Germline CDR1 reads LNHDA; CDR2 reads SQIVND (reference sequence). V lost 6 bases, J lost 3 bases, and 7 bases stayed unmatched. The CDR3 covers 14 residues. The DNA for the CDR3 is TGTGCCAGTAGCCAAGGACAGGGTAGCTACGAGCAGTACTTC. Encoded protein: CASSQGQGSYEQYF.

The rearrangement links TRBV18 to TRBJ2-7; D is possibly TRBD2 (6 bases). Germline V gene sequence: CDR1 KGHSH, CDR2 LQKENI. With 6 bases removed from V and 4 bases from J, the gap between germline ends came to 22 bases. The CDR3 sequence is 16 residues long. CDR3 protein: CASSVIPGDKLYEQYF. The CDR3, as DNA: TGTGCCAGCTCGGTAATCCCGGGAGACAAACTGTACGAGCAGTACTTC.

V usage is TRBV7-9 and J usage is TRBJ1-5, with 11 bases identical to TRBD1. J gave up 9 bases and V 3 bases, and 10 bases lay outside the gene matches. Germline V gene lookup returns CDR1 SEHNR and CDR2 FQNEAQ (reference sequence). The CDR3 extends over 16 amino acids. CDR3 in amino acids: CASSLGGQGDLLPQHF. DNA for the CDR3: TGTGCCAGCAGCTTGGGGGGACAGGGGGATCTTTTGCCCCAGCATTTT. The variable domain in full, completed from reference TRBV7-9 and TRBJ1-5, reads DTGVSQNPRHKITKRGQNVTFRCDPISEHNRLYWYRQTLGQGPEFLTYFQNEAQLEKSRLLSDRFSAERPKGSFSTLEIQRTEQGDSAMYLCASSLGGQGDLLPQHFGDGTRLSIL.